The 21 T cell receptor beta chains given below trace back to one sample, sequenced in a study of cytomegalovirus exposure and HLA in healthy donors. With 60 Vbeta and 13 Jbeta primers, the PCR was carried out. Profiling relied on immunoSEQ multiplex PCR, and the TCRdb table lists in-frame clones only, not all of them. The table shows about 160,000 clones, with 79% occurring only once. Source material: PBMCs. The receptors here all came from a middle-aged man in good health and CMV-seronegative.

The chain joins TRBV5-4 to TRBJ2-2; 7 nucleotides match TRBD1. The V gene's germline CDR1 is SGHNT and CDR2 YYREEE (reference sequence). The junction had 2 bases not matched to a gene; V was cut back by 0 bases and J by 0 bases. The CDR3 runs to 16 residues. This CDR3 is CASSLVGTANTGELFF. CDR3 DNA: TGTGCCAGCAGCTTGGTGGGGACAGCGAACACCGGGGAGCTGTTTTTT.

This clone was seen once. The chain couples TRBV10-3 to TRBJ2-3; no definite D call. Looked up from germline, CDR1 is ENHRY and CDR2 is SYGVKD. Deletions cut 6 bases from V and 1 base from J, with 8 bases between. This CDR3 is 13 amino acids long. CDR3 protein: CAIRIGGTDTQYF. CDR3 nucleotide sequence: TGTGCCATCAGGATAGGAGGCACAGATACGCAGTATTTT.

This chain joins TRBV28 and TRBJ2-5, with unresolved D. The DNA end is a closer match to TRBJ2-7, so the J assignment may be wrong. Germline CDR1 is MDHEN and CDR2 is SYDVKM. The CDR3 is 11 amino acids. In DNA, the CDR3 is TGTGCCAGCAGTGACGGGTACGAGCAGTACTTC. Its translation is CASSDGYEQYF.

The J gene is TRBJ2-5, the V gene TRBV5-4, with 7 bases aligning to TRBD1. Judging by the DNA end, TRBJ2-7 fits better; the J call may be wrong. The CDR3 loop spans 12 amino acids. The germline CDR1 and CDR2 sequences are SGHNT and YYREEE (reference sequence). The CDR3 spells CASSTQGREQYF. As DNA, the CDR3 is TGTGCCAGCAGCACACAGGGGCGCGAGCAGTACTTC.

This chain links TRBV11-2 with TRBJ2-7; TRBD2 matches at 8 bases. The DNA end lines up better with TRBJ2-1; the J call may be wrong. Germline CDR1 is SGHAT and CDR2 is FQNNGV. This CDR3 region has 15 residues. The CDR3 loop is CASSLAGRARNEQFF. The DNA of the CDR3 is TGTGCCAGCAGCTTAGCCGGGAGGGCCAGAAATGAGCAGTTCTTC.

The chain links TRBV6-5 to TRBJ2-7; 9 bases are shared with TRBD2. The germline V gene encodes CDR1 MNHEY and CDR2 SVGAGI. This CDR3 contains 14 residues. The trim removed 6 bases at V and 8 bases at J, leaving 11 bases unmatched. The CDR3: CASSPTSGRTQQYF. CDR3 bases: TGTGCCAGCAGCCCAACCAGCGGGAGGACCCAGCAGTACTTC.

As DNA, the CDR3 is TGTGCCAGTAGTTTGGTCCCACCGAACCGGGACAGGCGACGGGCTGAAGCTTTCTTT. It yields the protein CASSLVPPNRDRRRAEAFF. The rearrangement links TRBV19 to TRBJ1-1; 8 positions agree with TRBD1. V was clipped by 5 bases and J by 6 bases; unmatched bases: 23. Germline V gene data show CDR1 as LNHDA and CDR2 as SQIVND (reference sequence). The CDR3 spans 19 residues.

The chain combines TRBV7-2 with TRBJ2-3, with TRBD2 as a possible D gene (6 bases). The V gene lost 2 bases and the J gene lost 1 base, with 10 bases spanning the gap. Germline CDR1 and CDR2: SGHTA and FQGNSA. This CDR3 comprises 15 residues. The CDR3 DNA follows: TGTGCCAGCAGCTTACTTGCGGGGCGCACAGATACGCAGTATTTT. Its translation is CASSLLAGRTDTQYF.

This chain connects TRBV19 to TRBJ2-2, with 9 bases lining up with TRBD1. V trimming: 5 bases; J trimming: 4 bases; junction bases outside the gene matches: 11. The germline CDR1 and CDR2 sequences are LNHDA and SQIVND (reference sequence). This CDR3 has 17 amino acids. CDR3 protein: CASSDPRTGATTGELFF. In DNA form, the CDR3 reads TGTGCCAGTAGTGACCCCCGGACAGGGGCCACCACCGGGGAGCTGTTTTTT.

The chain employs TRBV6-6 and TRBJ2-7, with TRBD1 as a possible D gene (5 bases). The CDR3 runs to 12 residues. From germline, CDR1 is MNHNY and CDR2 SVGAGI (reference sequence). V dropped 5 bases and J dropped 3 bases, with 8 bases sitting between them. CDR3 protein: CASSPTGYEQYF. The DNA for the CDR3 is TGTGCCAGCAGTCCAACAGGCTACGAGCAGTACTTC.

This clone is a singleton in its sample. The chain has TRBV5-1 and TRBJ1-1; D not certain. This CDR3 contains 15 residues. Germline assignment: CDR1 SGHRS and CDR2 YFSETQ. The ends were cut back, 2 bases at V and 1 base at J, with 12 bases in the middle. In nucleotides, the CDR3 is TGCGCCAGCAGCTTTGAAAGAGGGAGGAACACTGAAGCTTTCTTT. Translating gives CASSFERGRNTEAFF.

The V call is TRBV19, the J call TRBJ2-1, with D perhaps matching TRBD2 (6 bases). Looked up from germline, CDR1 is LNHDA and CDR2 is SQIVND (reference sequence). V dropped 6 bases and J dropped 0 bases, with 12 bases sitting between them. CDR3 length equals 15 residues. The CDR3 reads CASSPDYSSYNEQFF. CDR3 in DNA: TGTGCCAGTAGCCCGGACTATAGCTCCTACAATGAGCAGTTCTTC.

CDR3 DNA sequence: TGTGCCACCCTTCCATGGGGGGTAAACATTCAGTACTTC. It specifies CATLPWGVNIQYF. J is TRBJ2-4 and V is TRBV5-8; maybe TRBD2 (6 bases). Trimming removed 9 bases at V and 6 bases at J, with 16 bases between. CDR1 and CDR2 (germline): SGHTS, YDEGEE. The CDR3 contains 13 residues.

The V gene is TRBV21-1, the J gene TRBJ2-1; TRBD2 is the table's D call, not checked against the DNA. TRBV21-1 is a pseudogene segment. CDR3 size: 16 residues. DNA of the CDR3: TGTGCCAGCAGCAAAGTCAAGCGACCACCGAACAATGAGCAGTTCTTC. This codes for CASSKVKRPPNNEQFF.

This clone was observed a few times. This chain connects TRBV5-5 to TRBJ1-4; 7 nucleotides agree with TRBD1. The CDR3 has 14 amino acids. The J segment lost 8 bases and the V segment lost 0 bases, leaving 4 bases of the junction unmatched. Germline V gene sequence: CDR1 SGHKS, CDR2 YYEKEE (reference sequence). As DNA, the CDR3 is TGTGCCAGCAGCTTGGCCGTGGGACAGGAAAAACTGTTTTTT. It translates to CASSLAVGQEKLFF.

The J gene is TRBJ1-5, the V gene TRBV28; 7 positions agree with TRBD1. Germline V gives CDR1 MDHEN, CDR2 SYDVKM. The CDR3 length is 15 residues. V was pared by 3 bases and J by 5 bases, with 7 bases of the junction left unmatched. CDR3 amino acids: CASSLTGSADQPQHF. Here the CDR3 DNA reads TGTGCCAGCAGTTTGACAGGGTCAGCGGATCAGCCCCAGCATTTT.

The chain uses TRBV6-5 and TRBJ2-1; no reliable D call. Deletions cut 0 bases from V and 5 bases from J, with 14 bases between. Germline CDR1 MNHEY, CDR2 SVGAGI. The CDR3 loop spans 16 amino acids. The CDR3 spells CASSYSNWAGHNEQFF. CDR3 DNA: TGTGCCAGCAGTTACTCGAATTGGGCAGGCCACAATGAGCAGTTCTTC.

This clone was seen a single time. The rearrangement links TRBV10-2 to TRBJ2-7, with 7 bases aligning to TRBD1. The length of the CDR3 is 14 residues. Unmatched junction bases numbered 2, after V lost 3 bases and J lost 0 bases. The germline V gene encodes CDR1 WSHSY and CDR2 SAAADI. The CDR3 sequence: CASSEQGSSYEQYF. In DNA, the CDR3 is TGCGCCAGCAGTGAACAGGGGTCCTCCTACGAGCAGTACTTC.

The chain joins TRBV5-4 to TRBJ2-6, with a tentative D call TRBD2 (6 bases). V gave up 1 base and J gave up 4 bases, with 12 bases separating them. The CDR3 is 16 residues long. CDR1 is SGHNT and CDR2 is YYREEE in the germline V gene (reference sequence). In nucleotides, the CDR3 is TGTGCCAGCAGCTTGTTAAGCGGGTCCGGGGCCAACGTCCTGACTTTC. It specifies CASSLLSGSGANVLTF.

V is TRBV19 and J is TRBJ2-5, with TRBD1 identical over 8 bases. J was trimmed by 5 bases and V by 5 bases; bases with no gene match: 4. The CDR3 has 13 amino acids. Germline V lookup: CDR1 LNHDA, CDR2 SQIVND (reference sequence). This CDR3 reads CASSVRGQETQYF. In nucleotides, the CDR3 is TGTGCCAGTAGTGTCAGGGGGCAGGAGACCCAGTACTTC.

This clone showed up just a few times. V is TRBV7-2 and J is TRBJ2-7; 7 bases map to TRBD2. The CDR3 loop spans 14 amino acids. CDR1 is SGHTA, CDR2 FQGNSA, per germline. The V gene end was trimmed by 3 bases and the J gene end by 5 bases; junction bases not matched to a gene: 7. This chain's CDR3 is CASSFRGRANEQYF. For the CDR3, the DNA is TGTGCCAGCAGCTTTCGTGGGAGGGCCAACGAGCAGTACTTC.